The TCR beta chain described here comes from a study of T-cell reconstitution after alpha-beta-depleted transplantation in children. Study findings and constraints: Surviving recipient T cells and intrathymic progenitors accounted for some patients' high TCRbeta diversity at day 60. The origin of alpha-beta T cells about two months after transplant was reportedly several hundred expanded graft clones. Newly generated T cells supplied most T-cell counts and diversity one year post-transplant.

CDR1 is SGHRS and CDR2 is YFSETQ in the germline V gene. Between the trimmed V and J ends, which lost 5 bases and 7 bases, there was a span of 13 bases. The CDR3 is 13 amino acids. The table lists this clonotype with a few counts. Its specificity is unknown. Unique molecular identifiers were incorporated when the TCRbeta library was constructed. TCRdb fed the PCR reads into MiXCR, producing one record per CDR3 protein. The repertoire holds almost 600,000 distinct CDR3 sequences, with over 20% as singletons. The source was PBMCs, collected before TCRalphabeta/CD19-depleted stem cell transplant. This clonotype was obtained from a boy under two years old with Wiskott-Aldrich syndrome, due to receive a stem cell transplant. The V and J genes are TRBV5-1 and TRBJ2-1; the D gene is possibly TRBD1 (6 bases). The CDR3 sequence: CASSGRGRNEQFF. CDR3 DNA: TGCGCCAGCAGTGGAAGGGGGAGAAATGAGCAGTTCTTC.